This T cell receptor beta chain was profiled in a study of cytomegalovirus exposure and HLA in healthy donors. The CDR3 covers 12 residues. Germline CDR1 PRHDT, CDR2 FYEKMQ (reference sequence). V shed 5 bases and J shed 11 bases, with 15 bases lying between them. Sequencing was performed with immunoSEQ multiplex PCR; in TCRdb, only in-frame clones are kept and a portion is missing. This table has approximately 180,000 clones, around nine tenths appearing once. The clonotype originates from a woman in her twenties or thirties in good health and CMV-seronegative. The chain joins TRBV13 to TRBJ1-1; the D gene is possibly TRBD1 (6 bases). Sequencing was done on a sample of PBMCs. CDR3 protein: CASSETGSVAFF. The DNA of the CDR3 is TGTGCCAGCAGCGAAACAGGGTCTGTGGCTTTCTTT.